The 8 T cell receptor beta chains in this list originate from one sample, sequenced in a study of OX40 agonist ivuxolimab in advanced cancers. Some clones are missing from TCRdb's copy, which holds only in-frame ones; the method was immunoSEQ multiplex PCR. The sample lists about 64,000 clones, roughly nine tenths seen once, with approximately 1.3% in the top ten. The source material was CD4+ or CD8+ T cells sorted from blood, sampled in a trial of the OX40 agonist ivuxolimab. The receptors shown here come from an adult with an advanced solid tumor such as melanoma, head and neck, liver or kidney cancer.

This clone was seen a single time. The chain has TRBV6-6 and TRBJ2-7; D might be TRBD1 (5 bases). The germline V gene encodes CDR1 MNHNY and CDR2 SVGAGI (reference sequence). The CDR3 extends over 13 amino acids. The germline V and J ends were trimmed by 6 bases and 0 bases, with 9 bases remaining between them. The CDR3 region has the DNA TGTGCCAGCAGAGGGGTCCCCTCCTACGAGCAGTACTTC. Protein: CASRGVPSYEQYF.

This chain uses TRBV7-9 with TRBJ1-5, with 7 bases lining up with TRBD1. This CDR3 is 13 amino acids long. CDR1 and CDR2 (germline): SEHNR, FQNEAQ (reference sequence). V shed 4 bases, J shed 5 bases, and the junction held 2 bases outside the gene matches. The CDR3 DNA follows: TGTGCCAGCAGCTACAGGGGAGATCAGCCCCAGCATTTT. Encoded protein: CASSYRGDQPQHF.

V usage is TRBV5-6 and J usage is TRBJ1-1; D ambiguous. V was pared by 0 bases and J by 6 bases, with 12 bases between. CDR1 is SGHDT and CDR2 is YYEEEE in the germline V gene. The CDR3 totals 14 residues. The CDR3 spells CASSLVFRPPEAFF. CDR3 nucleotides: TGTGCCAGCAGCTTGGTTTTCAGGCCGCCTGAAGCTTTCTTT.

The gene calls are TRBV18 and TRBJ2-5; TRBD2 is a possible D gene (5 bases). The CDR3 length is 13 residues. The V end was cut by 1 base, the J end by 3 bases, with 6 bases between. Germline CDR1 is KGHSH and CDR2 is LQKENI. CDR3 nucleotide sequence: TGTGCCAGCTCACCACGGACTGAAGAGACCCAGTACTTC. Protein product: CASSPRTEETQYF.

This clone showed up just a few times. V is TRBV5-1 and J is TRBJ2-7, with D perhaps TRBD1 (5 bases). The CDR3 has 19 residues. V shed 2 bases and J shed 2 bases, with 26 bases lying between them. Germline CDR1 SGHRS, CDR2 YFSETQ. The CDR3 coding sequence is TGCGCCAGCAGCTTCGCTCCGACAACAGGCCGAGGTATCACCTACGAGCAGTACTTC. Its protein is CASSFAPTTGRGITYEQYF.

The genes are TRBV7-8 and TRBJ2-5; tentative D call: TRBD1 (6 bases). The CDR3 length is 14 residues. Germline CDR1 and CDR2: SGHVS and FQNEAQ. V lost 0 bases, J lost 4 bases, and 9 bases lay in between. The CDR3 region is CASSLASGVETQYF. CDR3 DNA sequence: TGTGCCAGCAGCTTAGCCTCAGGGGTAGAGACCCAGTACTTC.

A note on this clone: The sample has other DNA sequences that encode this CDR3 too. CDR3: CASSLGEGTGAYEQYF. The CDR3, as DNA: TGTGCCAGCAGCTTAGGTGAGGGGACAGGGGCCTACGAGCAGTACTTC. The V call is TRBV7-6, the J call TRBJ2-7, with 10 positions matching TRBD1. The CDR3 covers 16 residues. Per the germline V gene, CDR1 is SGHVS and CDR2 is FNYEAQ. The J segment lost 2 bases and the V segment lost 1 base, leaving 5 bases of the junction unmatched. Full variable domain (rest looked up from reference TRBV7-6 and TRBJ2-7): GAGVSQSPRYKVTKRGQDVALRCDPISGHVSLYWYRQALGQGPEFLTYFNYEAQQDKSGLPNDRFSAERPEGSISTLTIQRTEQRDSAMYRCASSLGEGTGAYEQYFGPGTRLTVT.

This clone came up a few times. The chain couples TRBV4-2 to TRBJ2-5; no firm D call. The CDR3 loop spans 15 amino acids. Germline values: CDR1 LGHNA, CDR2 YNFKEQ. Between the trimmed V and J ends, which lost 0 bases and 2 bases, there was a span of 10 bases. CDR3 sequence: CASSQEGLDQETQYF. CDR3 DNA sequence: TGTGCCAGCAGCCAAGAAGGGCTAGATCAAGAGACCCAGTACTTC.